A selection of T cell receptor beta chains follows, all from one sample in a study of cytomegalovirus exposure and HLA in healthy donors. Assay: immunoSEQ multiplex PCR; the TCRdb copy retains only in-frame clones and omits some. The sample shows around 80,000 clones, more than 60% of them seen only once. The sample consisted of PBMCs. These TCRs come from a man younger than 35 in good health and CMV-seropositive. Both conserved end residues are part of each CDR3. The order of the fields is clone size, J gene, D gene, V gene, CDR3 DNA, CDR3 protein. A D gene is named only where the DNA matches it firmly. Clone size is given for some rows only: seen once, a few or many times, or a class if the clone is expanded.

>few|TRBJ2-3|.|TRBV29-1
TGCAGCGGGTGTACAGGGAGTAGCACAGATACGCAGTATTTT
CSGCTGSSTDTQYF
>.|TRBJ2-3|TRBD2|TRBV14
TGTGCCAGCAGCCACGAACGACTAGCGGGAGGGCGTGTAGATACGCAGTATTTT
CASSHERLAGGRVDTQYF
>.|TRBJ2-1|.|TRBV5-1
TGCGCCAGCAGCTTGGACCTGAGCTCCTACAATGAGCAGTTCTTC
CASSLDLSSYNEQFF
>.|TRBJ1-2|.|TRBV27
TGTGCCAGCCGTGGGGGGGCATCCTATGGCTACACCTTC
CASRGGASYGYTF
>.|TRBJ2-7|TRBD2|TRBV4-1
TGCGCCAGCAGCCAACCCCCCGGGACGGCGCGGGAGGGCCGGGTCGCCGAGCAGTACTTC
CASSQPPGTAREGRVAEQYF
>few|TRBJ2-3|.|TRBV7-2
TGTGCCAGCAGCCGCCTAACAGATACGCAGTATTTT
CASSRLTDTQYF
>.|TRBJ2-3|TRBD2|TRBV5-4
TGTGCCAGCAGCTTGGGACTAGCACTCAGCCGGTCAGATACGCAGTATTTT
CASSLGLALSRSDTQYF
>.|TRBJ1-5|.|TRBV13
TGTGCCAGCAGCTTAGGTAGAACAGGCCCCTTTCCCCAGCATTTT
CASSLGRTGPFPQHF
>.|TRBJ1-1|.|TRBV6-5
TGTGCCAGCGAGAGGACGGGGGAGGGGAGGACTGAAGCTTTCTTT
CASERTGEGRTEAFF
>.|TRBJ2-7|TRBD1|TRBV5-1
TGCGCCAGCAGCCCGGGACAGGGTAGCTACGAGCAGTACTTC
CASSPGQGSYEQYF
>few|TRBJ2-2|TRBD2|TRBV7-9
TGTGCCAGCAGGCCTGCCGGGACTAGAAACACCGGGGAGCTGTTTTTT
CASRPAGTRNTGELFF
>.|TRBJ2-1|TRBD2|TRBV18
TGTGCCAGCTCACCACCCGGACGGGAGGCTGAGCAGTTCTTC
CASSPPGREAEQFF
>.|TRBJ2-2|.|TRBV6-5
TGTGCCAGCAGTTACTCCCCTGATAGTGGGGAGCTGTTTTTT
CASSYSPDSGELFF
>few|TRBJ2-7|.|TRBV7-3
TGTGCCAGCAGCTTAGGGGGCAACAACGAGCAGTACTTC
CASSLGGNNEQYF
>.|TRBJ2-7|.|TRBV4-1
TGCGCCAGCAGCCAAGATAAGGCAGGGATCGAGCAGTACTTC
CASSQDKAGIEQYF
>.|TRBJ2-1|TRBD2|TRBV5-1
TGCGCCAGCAGCCTCCCTAGCGGCAGCTCCTACAATGAGCAGTTCTTC
CASSLPSGSSYNEQFF
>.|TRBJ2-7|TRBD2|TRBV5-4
TGTGCCAGCAGCCTCTCCGGGACTAGTATGGGCTACGAGCAGTACTTC
CASSLSGTSMGYEQYF
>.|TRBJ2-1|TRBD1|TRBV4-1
TGCGCCAGCAGCGCCGATGGACAGGGTAAAGAGTTCTTC
CASSADGQGKEFF
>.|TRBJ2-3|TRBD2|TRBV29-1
TGCAGCGTTGACCCAGGGACTAGCGGGAGGTGGACAGATACGCAGTATTTT
CSVDPGTSGRWTDTQYF
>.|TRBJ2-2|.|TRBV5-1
TGCGCCAGCAGCTTGGGCCAGTTCACCGGGGAGCTGTTTTTT
CASSLGQFTGELFF
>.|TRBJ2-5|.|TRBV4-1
TGCGCCAGCAGCCAAGGACAGGAGGAGACCCAGTACTTC
CASSQGQEETQYF
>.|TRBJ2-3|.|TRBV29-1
TGCAGCGTTGACCTTACCAGCATGGAGCCGAATACGCAGTATTTT
CSVDLTSMEPNTQYF
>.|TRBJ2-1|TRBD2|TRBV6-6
TGTGCCAGCAGCGGTACTAGCGGTAAACCCAATGAGCAGTTCTTC
CASSGTSGKPNEQFF
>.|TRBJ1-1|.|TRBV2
TGTGCCAGCCGTCCGTACACTGAAGCTTTCTTT
CASRPYTEAFF
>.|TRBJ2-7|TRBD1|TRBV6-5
TGTGCCAGCAGGGTAGGACAGGGCTCCTACGAGCAGTACTTC
CASRVGQGSYEQYF
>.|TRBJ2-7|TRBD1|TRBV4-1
TGCGCCAGCAGCCCCGAACCGGGACAGGGCCTTTCCGAGCAGTACTTC
CASSPEPGQGLSEQYF
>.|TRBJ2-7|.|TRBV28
TGTGCCAGCACCCTCCCCCAGGGCAACGAGCAGTACTTC
CASTLPQGNEQYF
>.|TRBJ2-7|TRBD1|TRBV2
TGTGCCAGCAACCAAAGGGGGGGACAGGGGGCAGAGGGAAACGAGCAGTACTTC
CASNQRGGQGAEGNEQYF
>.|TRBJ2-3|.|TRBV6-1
TGTGCCAGCAGCTACGCAGGGGATACGCAGTATTTT
CASSYAGDTQYF
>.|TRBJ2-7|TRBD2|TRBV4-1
TGCGCCAGCAGCCAAGGGCTAGCGGGAAGCGAGCAGTACTTC
CASSQGLAGSEQYF
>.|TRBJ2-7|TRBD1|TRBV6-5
TGTGCCAGCAGCCCCCCCGGGACAGGGGCCTACGAGCAGTACTTC
CASSPPGTGAYEQYF
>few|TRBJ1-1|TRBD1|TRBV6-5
TGTGCCAGCAGTCGAACAGGGGGACGGACTGAAGCTTTCTTT
CASSRTGGRTEAFF
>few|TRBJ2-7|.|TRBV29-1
TGCAGCGTTGGCAGGGCCTACGAGCAGTACTTC
CSVGRAYEQYF
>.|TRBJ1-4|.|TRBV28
TGTGCCAGCAGTGCCCAGGTGCCCCCACCTAATGAAAAACTGTTTTTT
CASSAQVPPPNEKLFF
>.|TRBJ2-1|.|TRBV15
TGTGCCACCAGCAGAGATCGGGTAAGCAATGAGCAGTTCTTC
CATSRDRVSNEQFF
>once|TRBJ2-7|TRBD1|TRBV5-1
TGCGCCAGCAGCGTGGGACAGGGTACCTACGAGCAGTACTTC
CASSVGQGTYEQYF
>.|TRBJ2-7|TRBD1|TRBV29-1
TGCAGCGTTAGGACAGGGGTCACATCCTACGAGCAGTACTTC
CSVRTGVTSYEQYF
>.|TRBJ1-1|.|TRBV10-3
TGTGCCATCAGTGTGTCAGGCCAGGGCACTGAAGCTTTCTTT
CAISVSGQGTEAFF
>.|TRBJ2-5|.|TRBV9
TGTGCCAGCAGCCTGCAGGGTACGCAGACCCAGTACTTC
CASSLQGTQTQYF
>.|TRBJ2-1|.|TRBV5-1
TGCGCCAGTCACCGGGGCTACAATGAGCAGTTCTTC
CASHRGYNEQFF
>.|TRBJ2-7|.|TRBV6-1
TGTGCCAGCAGTACAGCTGGTGAGCAGTACTTC
CASSTAGEQYF
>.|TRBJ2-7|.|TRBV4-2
TGTGCCAGCAGCCAAGGGAGGGCCGGGTCCTACGAGCAGTACTTC
CASSQGRAGSYEQYF
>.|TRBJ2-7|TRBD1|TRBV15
TGTGCCACCAGCTCTAGGACAGGGGGGTACGAGCAGTACTTC
CATSSRTGGYEQYF
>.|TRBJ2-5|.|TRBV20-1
TGCAGTGCCAGGTACCAAGAGACCCAGTACTTC
CSARYQETQYF
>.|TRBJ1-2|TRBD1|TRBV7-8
TGTGCCAGCAGCCCGAATACAGGGGGCGAGGGCTACACCTTC
CASSPNTGGEGYTF
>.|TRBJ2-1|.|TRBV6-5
TGTGCCAGCAGGCGTCTCAATGAGCAGTTCTTC
CASRRLNEQFF
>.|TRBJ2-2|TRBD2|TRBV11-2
TGTGCCAGCAGTTCTGGACTAGCGGATAACACCGGGGAGCTGTTTTTT
CASSSGLADNTGELFF
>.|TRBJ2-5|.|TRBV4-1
TGCGCCAGCAGCCAAGGCCGGGACTCCCTACAAGAGACCCAGTACTTC
CASSQGRDSLQETQYF
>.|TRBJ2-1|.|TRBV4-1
TGCGCCAGCAGTGACGGGAGAAGCTCCTACAATGAGCAGTTCTTC
CASSDGRSSYNEQFF
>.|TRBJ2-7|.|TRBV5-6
TGTGCCAGCAGCTTCACGAGCTACGAGCAGTACTTC
CASSFTSYEQYF
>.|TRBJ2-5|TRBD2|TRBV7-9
TGTGCCAGCAGCTTAACGAATAGCGGGAGGCCGCAAGAGACCCAGTACTTC
CASSLTNSGRPQETQYF
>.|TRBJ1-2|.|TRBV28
TGTGCCAGCAGGACTCCAGGGGACCGAGGTTCCTACACCTTC
CASRTPGDRGSYTF
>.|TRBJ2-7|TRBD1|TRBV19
TGTGCCAGTAGTATGGGTGGGCAGGGGGACAGCAACGAGCAGTACTTC
CASSMGGQGDSNEQYF
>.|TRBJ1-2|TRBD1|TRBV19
TGTGCCAGTAGTACCTCCGGGACAGCCTATGGCTACACCTTC
CASSTSGTAYGYTF